Listed below are T cell receptor beta chains from one sample, sequenced in a study of blood T cell repertoires in COVID-19. Data came from immunoSEQ multiplex PCR; TCRdb stores just in-frame clones and leaves some out. The sample gives 100,000 to 150,000 clones, around 86% of which show up once; more than 6.5% is in the top ten. The sample consisted of peripheral blood. These receptors all come from an elderly man with active or convalescent COVID-19. Each CDR3 is given with its conserved first and last residue. Fields, in order: D gene, clone size, V gene, J gene, CDR3 protein, CDR3 DNA. A D gene is named only where the DNA matches it firmly. Some rows mark clone size as missing; the rest say once, few, many or name a class of expanded clone.

.,.,TRBV7-9,TRBJ1-2,CASSLTLGGDYGYTF,TGTGCCAGCAGCCTAACCCTAGGAGGGGACTATGGCTACACCTTC
.,.,TRBV6-4,TRBJ1-2,CASRDRDYGYTF,TGTGCCAGCAGAGACAGAGACTATGGCTACACCTTC
.,.,TRBV6-2/TRBV6-3,TRBJ2-2,CASSYLLTGELFF,TGTGCCAGCAGTTACCTCCTCACCGGGGAGCTGTTTTTT
.,.,TRBV6-5,TRBJ2-7,CASSYAPGHNEQYF,TGTGCCAGCAGTTACGCGCCCGGACACAACGAGCAGTACTTC
.,.,TRBV5-6,TRBJ2-2,CASGLPNTGELFF,TGTGCCAGCGGACTACCTAACACCGGGGAGCTGTTTTTT
.,.,TRBV6-1,TRBJ2-3,CASSEVGIFTDTQYF,TGTGCCAGCAGTGAAGTGGGCATATTCACAGATACGCAGTATTTT
.,once,TRBV6-1,TRBJ1-5,CASSEAPSNSGGVPQHF,TGTGCCAGCAGTGAAGCGCCCTCCAACAGCGGCGGGGTGCCCCAGCATTTT
.,.,TRBV24-1,TRBJ2-5,CATSPRMTGGVETQYF,TGTGCCACCAGTCCTAGGATGACAGGTGGGGTAGAGACCCAGTACTTC
TRBD1,.,TRBV27,TRBJ1-2,CASSFSGDRAYGYTF,TGTGCCAGCAGTTTTTCCGGGGACAGGGCCTATGGCTACACCTTC
TRBD1,.,TRBV19,TRBJ2-5,CASSPGQGAETQYF,TGTGCCAGTAGTCCCGGTCAGGGGGCCGAGACCCAGTACTTC
TRBD1,.,TRBV6-5,TRBJ1-2,CASSYSYRGANYGYTF,TGTGCCAGCAGTTACTCGTACAGGGGAGCTAACTATGGCTACACCTTC
.,many,TRBV28,TRBJ2-1,CASSLYQPGDEQFF,TGTGCCAGCAGTTTGTATCAGCCAGGGGATGAGCAGTTCTTC
.,.,TRBV24-1,TRBJ2-5,CATRAGLEETQYF,TGTGCCACCAGGGCGGGTCTAGAAGAGACCCAGTACTTC
TRBD1,.,TRBV6-5,TRBJ1-2,CASRARGQDNGYTF,TGTGCCAGCAGAGCTAGAGGACAGGATAATGGCTACACCTTC
.,.,TRBV27,TRBJ1-1,CASSFSHSQNTEAFF,TGTGCCAGCAGTTTTTCCCACAGTCAGAACACTGAAGCTTTCTTT